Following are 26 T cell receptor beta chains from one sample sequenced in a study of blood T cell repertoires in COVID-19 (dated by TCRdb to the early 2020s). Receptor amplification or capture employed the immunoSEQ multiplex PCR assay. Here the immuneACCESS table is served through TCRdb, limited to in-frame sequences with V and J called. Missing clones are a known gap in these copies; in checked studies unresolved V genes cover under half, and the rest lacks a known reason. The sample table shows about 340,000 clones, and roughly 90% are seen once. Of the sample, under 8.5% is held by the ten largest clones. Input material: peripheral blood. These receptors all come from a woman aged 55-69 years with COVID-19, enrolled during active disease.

The CDR3 DNA reads as TGTGCCAGCAGTTTTATTAACTCCTACGAGCAGTACTTC. Residues: CASSFINSYEQYF. V usage is TRBV27 and J usage is TRBJ2-7; D is undetermined. This CDR3 is built from 13 residues. The germline CDR1 and CDR2 sequences are MNHEY and SMNVEV (reference sequence). V was shortened by 3 bases and J by 0 bases, with 6 bases between the two germline ends.

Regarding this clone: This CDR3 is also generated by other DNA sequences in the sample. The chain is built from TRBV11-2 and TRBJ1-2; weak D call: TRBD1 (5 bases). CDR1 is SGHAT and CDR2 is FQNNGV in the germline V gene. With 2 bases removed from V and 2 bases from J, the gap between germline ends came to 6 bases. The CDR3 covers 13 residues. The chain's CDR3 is CASSLPGNYGYTF. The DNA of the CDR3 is TGTGCCAGCAGCTTACCAGGGAACTATGGCTACACCTTC.

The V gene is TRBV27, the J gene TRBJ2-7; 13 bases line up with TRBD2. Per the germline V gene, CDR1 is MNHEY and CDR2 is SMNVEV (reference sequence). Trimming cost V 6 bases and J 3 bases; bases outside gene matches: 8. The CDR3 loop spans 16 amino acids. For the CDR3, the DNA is TGTGCCAGCAGACCCGGGACTAGCGGGGCTCGCTACGAGCAGTACTTC. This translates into CASRPGTSGARYEQYF.

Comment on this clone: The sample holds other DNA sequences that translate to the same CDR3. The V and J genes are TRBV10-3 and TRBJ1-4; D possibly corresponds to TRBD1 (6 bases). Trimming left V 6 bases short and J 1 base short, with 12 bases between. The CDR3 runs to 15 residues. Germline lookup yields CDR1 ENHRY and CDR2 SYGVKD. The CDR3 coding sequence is TGTGCCATCAGCGAGGGGGGACAAACTAATGAAAAACTGTTTTTT. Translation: CAISEGGQTNEKLFF.

The CDR3 loop reads CASSFGGGKDTIYF. The CDR3, as DNA: TGTGCCAGCAGCTTCGGAGGGGGCAAGGACACCATATATTTT. The rearrangement joins TRBV7-9 to TRBJ1-3; 7 nucleotides match TRBD1. The CDR3 totals 14 residues. The germline V gene encodes CDR1 SEHNR and CDR2 FQNEAQ (reference sequence). Unmatched junction bases numbered 7, after V lost 3 bases and J lost 8 bases.

CDR3 nucleotide sequence: TGTGCCAGCAGCCAGCGGGGGGGCGACGGGGAGCTGTTTTTT. Translation gives CASSQRGGDGELFF. The chain joins TRBV3-1 (or the pseudogene TRBV3-2) to TRBJ2-2, with TRBD2 identical over 9 bases. CDR3 length equals 14 residues. Looked up from germline, CDR1 is LGHDT and CDR2 is YNNKEL (reference sequence). The V and J ends lost 3 bases and 7 bases, in that order; junction bases with no gene match: 3.

The CDR3 loop reads CASSEFVGASTDTQYF. CDR3 nucleotides: TGTGCCAGCAGTGAATTCGTGGGGGCTAGCACAGATACGCAGTATTTT. The rearrangement links TRBV2 to TRBJ2-3; D possibly corresponds to TRBD1 (6 bases). The CDR3 has 16 residues. V was pared by 2 bases and J by 0 bases, with 12 bases between. Germline CDR1 reads SNHLY; CDR2 reads FYNNEI.

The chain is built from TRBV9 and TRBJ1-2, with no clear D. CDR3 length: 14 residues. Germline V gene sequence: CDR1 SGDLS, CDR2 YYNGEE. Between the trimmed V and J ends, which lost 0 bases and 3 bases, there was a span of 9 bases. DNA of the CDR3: TGTGCCAGCAGCGTAGCTTCGAGTGACTATGGCTACACCTTC. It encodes CASSVASSDYGYTF.

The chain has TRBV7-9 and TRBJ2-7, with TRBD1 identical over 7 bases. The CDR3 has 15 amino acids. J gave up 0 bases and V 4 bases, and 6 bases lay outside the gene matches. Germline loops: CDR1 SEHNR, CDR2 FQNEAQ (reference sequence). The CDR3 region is CASSSPGQSSYEQYF. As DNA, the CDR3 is TGTGCCAGCAGCTCCCCGGGACAGAGCTCCTACGAGCAGTACTTC.

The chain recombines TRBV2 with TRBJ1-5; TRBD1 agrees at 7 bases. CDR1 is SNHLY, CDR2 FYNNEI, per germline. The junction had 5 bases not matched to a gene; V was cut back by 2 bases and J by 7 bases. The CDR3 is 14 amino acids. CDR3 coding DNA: TGTGCCAGCAGTGAACAGGGGGGTTGGCAGCCCCAGCATTTT. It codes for CASSEQGGWQPQHF.

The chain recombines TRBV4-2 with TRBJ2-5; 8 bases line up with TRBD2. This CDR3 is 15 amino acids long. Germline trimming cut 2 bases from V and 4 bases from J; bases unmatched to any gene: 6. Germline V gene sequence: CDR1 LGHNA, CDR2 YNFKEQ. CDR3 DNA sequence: TGTGCCAGCAGCCAACGGCGGGGGGCAGGAGAGACCCAGTACTTC. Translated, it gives CASSQRRGAGETQYF.

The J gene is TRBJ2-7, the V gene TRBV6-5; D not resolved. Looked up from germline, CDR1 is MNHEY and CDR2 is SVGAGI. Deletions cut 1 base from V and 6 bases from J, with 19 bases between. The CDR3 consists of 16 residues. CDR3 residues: CASSYFASKPPSEQYF. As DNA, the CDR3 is TGTGCCAGCAGTTACTTCGCGAGCAAGCCCCCCTCCGAGCAGTACTTC.

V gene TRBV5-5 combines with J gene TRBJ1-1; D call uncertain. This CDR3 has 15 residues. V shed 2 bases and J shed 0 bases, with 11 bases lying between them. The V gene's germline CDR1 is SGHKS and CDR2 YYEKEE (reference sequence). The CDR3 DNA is TGTGCCAGCAGCTTACTTTTACAGTTGAACACTGAAGCTTTCTTT. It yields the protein CASSLLLQLNTEAFF.

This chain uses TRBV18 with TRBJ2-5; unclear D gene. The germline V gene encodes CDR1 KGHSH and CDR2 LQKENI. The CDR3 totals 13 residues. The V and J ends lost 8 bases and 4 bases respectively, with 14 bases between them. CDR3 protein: CASDRTTGETQYF. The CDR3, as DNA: TGTGCCAGCGATCGAACCACGGGAGAGACCCAGTACTTC.

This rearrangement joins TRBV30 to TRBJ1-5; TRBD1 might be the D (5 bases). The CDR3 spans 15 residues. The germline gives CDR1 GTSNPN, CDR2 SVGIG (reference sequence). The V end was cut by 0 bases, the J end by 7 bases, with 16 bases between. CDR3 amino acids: CAWSVPGGVGQPQHF. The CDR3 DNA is TGTGCCTGGAGTGTGCCCGGGGGGGTAGGCCAGCCCCAGCATTTT.

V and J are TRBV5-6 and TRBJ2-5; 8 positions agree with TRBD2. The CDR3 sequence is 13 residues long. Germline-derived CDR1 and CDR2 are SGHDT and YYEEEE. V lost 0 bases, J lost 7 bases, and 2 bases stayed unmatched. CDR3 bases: TGTGCCAGCAGCTTGGATGCGGGGGGGACCCAGTACTTC. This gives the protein CASSLDAGGTQYF.

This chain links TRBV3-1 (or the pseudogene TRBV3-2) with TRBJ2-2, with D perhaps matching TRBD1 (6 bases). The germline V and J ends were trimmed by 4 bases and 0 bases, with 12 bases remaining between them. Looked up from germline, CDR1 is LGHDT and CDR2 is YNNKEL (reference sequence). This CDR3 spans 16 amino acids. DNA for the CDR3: TGTGCCAGCAGCCCCCCAGGGGTTTCGAACACCGGGGAGCTGTTTTTT. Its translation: CASSPPGVSNTGELFF.

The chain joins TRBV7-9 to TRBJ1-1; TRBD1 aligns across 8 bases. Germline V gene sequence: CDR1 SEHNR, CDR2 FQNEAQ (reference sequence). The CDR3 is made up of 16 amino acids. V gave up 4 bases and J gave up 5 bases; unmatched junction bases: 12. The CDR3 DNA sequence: TGTGCCAGCAGCTCAGGGGGCCGGGGAGGAAGGACTGAAGCTTTCTTT. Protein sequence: CASSSGGRGGRTEAFF. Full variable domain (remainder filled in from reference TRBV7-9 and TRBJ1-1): DTGVSQNPRHKITKRGQNVTFRCDPISEHNRLYWYRQTLGQGPEFLTYFQNEAQLEKSRLLSDRFSAERPKGSFSTLEIQRTEQGDSAMYLCASSSGGRGGRTEAFFGQGTRLTVV.

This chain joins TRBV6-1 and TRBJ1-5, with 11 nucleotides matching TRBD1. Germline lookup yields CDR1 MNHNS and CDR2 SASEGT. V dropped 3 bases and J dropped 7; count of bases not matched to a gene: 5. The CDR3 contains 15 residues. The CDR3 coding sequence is TGTGCCAGCAGTGATGGACAGGGGGCTGGCCAGCCCCAGCATTTT. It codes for CASSDGQGAGQPQHF.

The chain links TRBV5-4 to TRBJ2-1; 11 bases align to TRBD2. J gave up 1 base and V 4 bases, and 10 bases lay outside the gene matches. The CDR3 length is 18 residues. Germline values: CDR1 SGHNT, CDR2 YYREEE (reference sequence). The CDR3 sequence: CASSLSMGLAVSYNEQFF. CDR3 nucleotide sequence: TGTGCCAGCAGCCTATCGATGGGACTAGCGGTATCCTACAATGAGCAGTTCTTC. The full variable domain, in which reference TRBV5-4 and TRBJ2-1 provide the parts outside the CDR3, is ETGVTQSPTHLIKTRGQQVTLRCSSQSGHNTVSWYQQALGQGPQFIFQYYREEENGRGNFPPRFSGLQFPNYSSELNVNALELDDSALYLCASSLSMGLAVSYNEQFFGPGTRLTVL.

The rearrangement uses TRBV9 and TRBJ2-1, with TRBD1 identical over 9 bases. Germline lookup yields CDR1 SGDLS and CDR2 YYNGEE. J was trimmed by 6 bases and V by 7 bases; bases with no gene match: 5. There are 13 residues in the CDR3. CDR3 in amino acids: CASGRDRANEQFF. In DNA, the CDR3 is TGTGCCAGCGGCCGGGACAGGGCCAATGAGCAGTTCTTC.

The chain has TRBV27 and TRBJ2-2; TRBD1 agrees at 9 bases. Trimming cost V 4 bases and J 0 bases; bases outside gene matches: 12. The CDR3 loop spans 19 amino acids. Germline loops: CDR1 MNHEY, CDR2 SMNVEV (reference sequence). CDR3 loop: CASSSLRPGTGTNTGELFF. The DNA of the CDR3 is TGTGCCAGCAGTTCCCTCCGTCCCGGGACAGGGACGAACACCGGGGAGCTGTTTTTT.

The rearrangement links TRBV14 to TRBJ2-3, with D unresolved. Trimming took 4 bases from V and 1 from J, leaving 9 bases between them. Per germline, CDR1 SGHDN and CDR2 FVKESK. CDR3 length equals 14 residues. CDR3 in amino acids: CASSPRIGTDTQYF. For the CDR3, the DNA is TGTGCCAGCAGCCCGAGAATTGGCACAGATACGCAGTATTTT.

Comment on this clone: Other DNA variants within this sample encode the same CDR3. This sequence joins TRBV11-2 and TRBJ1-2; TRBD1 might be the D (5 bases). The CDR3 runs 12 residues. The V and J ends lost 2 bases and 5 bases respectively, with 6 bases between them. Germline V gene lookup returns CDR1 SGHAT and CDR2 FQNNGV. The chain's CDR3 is CASSLQGYGYTF. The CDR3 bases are TGTGCCAGCAGCTTACAGGGTTATGGCTACACCTTC.

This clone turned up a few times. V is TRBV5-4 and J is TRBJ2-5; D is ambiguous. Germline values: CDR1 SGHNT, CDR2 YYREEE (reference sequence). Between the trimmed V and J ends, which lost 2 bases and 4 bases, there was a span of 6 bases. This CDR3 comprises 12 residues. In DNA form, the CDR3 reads TGTGCCAGCAGCTTCTTCCCAGAGACCCAGTACTTC. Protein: CASSFFPETQYF.

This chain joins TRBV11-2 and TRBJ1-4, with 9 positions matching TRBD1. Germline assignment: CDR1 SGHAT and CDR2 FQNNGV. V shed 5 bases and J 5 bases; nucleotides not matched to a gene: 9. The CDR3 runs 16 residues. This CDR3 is CASSRDRVGLNEKLFF. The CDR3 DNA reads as TGTGCCAGCAGCCGGGACAGGGTCGGCCTAAATGAAAAACTGTTTTTT.